This TCR beta chain stems from a study of beta chain features in type 1 diabetes. Study-level findings and limits: Insertions were fewer and deletions more numerous at VDJ junctions in type 1 diabetes patients. For patients and controls alike, PCR might favor shorter templates to the same degree. TCRB CDR3 length was moderately but significantly reduced in all four CD4+ subsets of Type 1 diabetes patients.

Per the germline V gene, CDR1 is MDHEN and CDR2 is SYDVKM. The CDR3 is 15 amino acids. Trimming shortened V by 6 bases and J by 4 bases, and 18 bases separated the two germline ends. One heparinised blood draw averaging approximately 120 mL was given by each donor. This clone was observed many times. What it recognizes is unknown. The entirety of the isolated RNA underwent reverse transcription, so expressed TCRB transcripts were sequenced. For naive, central memory and regulatory T cell samples, reads averaged around 3.8 million. Repertoires were generated with immunoSEQ multiplex PCR, while TCRdb's copy carries only in-frame clones and drops some. Here the sample spans some 160,000 clones, about 9% being singletons.

This chain links TRBV28 with TRBJ1-2; possibly TRBD1 for D (6 bases). The source of this sequence is a woman in her 30s with type 1 diabetes. Sequencing input: central memory CD4+ T cells from blood. CDR3 sequence (DNA): TGTGCCAGCAGGCTTTCAACGTCAGGGGCCTATGGCTACACCTTC. Translation: CASRLSTSGAYGYTF.